Presented here are 27 T cell receptor beta chains from one specimen sequenced in a study of blood T cell repertoires in COVID-19 (dated by TCRdb to about 2020). Library method: the immunoSEQ multiplex PCR assay. What TCRdb holds here is the immuneACCESS table cut down to in-frame rearrangements. Part of the clones is not present; checked against another copy, under half of the missing clones reflect an unresolved V gene, and the others are unexplained. For this sample there are fewer than 400,000 clones; approximately 89% appear just once. The top ten constitute around 1.7% of the sample. The sequenced sample was PBMCs or T cells enriched from blood (not recorded which). The receptors stem from a woman younger than 45 who had recovered from COVID-19.

The rearrangement joins TRBV28 to TRBJ1-1; D unresolved. Germline assignment: CDR1 MDHEN and CDR2 SYDVKM. This CDR3 contains 10 residues. Trimming left V 8 bases short and J 4 bases short, with 5 bases between. The CDR3 here is CASAFTEAFF. The CDR3 bases are TGTGCCAGCGCGTTCACTGAAGCTTTCTTT.

V gene TRBV5-1 combines with J gene TRBJ1-2, with 7 bases identical to TRBD1. The CDR3 is 17 residues long. Trimming cost V 0 bases and J 3 bases; bases outside gene matches: 11. From germline, CDR1 is SGHRS and CDR2 YFSETQ. DNA for the CDR3: TGCGCCAGCAGCTTGGAATACCCGGGGACAGCCTACTATGGCTACACCTTC. Its protein is CASSLEYPGTAYYGYTF.

This clone was picked up a small number of times. The chain recombines TRBV4-2 with TRBJ2-1; 12 bases align to TRBD2. Germline CDR1 LGHNA, CDR2 YNFKEQ. Trimming at V came to 1 base and at J to 7 bases, leaving 8 bases not matched to a gene. The CDR3 length is 17 residues. The CDR3 coding sequence is TGTGCCAGCAGCCAAGCAGCTAGCGGGAGGGCCGGGAATGAGCAGTTCTTC. Amino acids: CASSQAASGRAGNEQFF.

The rearrangement links TRBV7-2 to TRBJ2-6; 9 positions agree with TRBD1. The V gene's germline CDR1 is SGHTA and CDR2 FQGNSA. This CDR3 spans 16 amino acids. V lost 5 bases to trimming and J lost 5 bases; unmatched junction nucleotides: 7. The chain's CDR3 is CASSLNRGRRANVLTF. The CDR3 nucleotides read TGTGCCAGCAGCCTCAACAGGGGGCGTCGGGCCAACGTCCTGACTTTC. Filled out from reference TRBV7-2 and TRBJ2-6, the complete variable domain reads GAGVSQSPSNKVTEKGKDVELRCDPISGHTALYWYRQSLGQGLEFLIYFQGNSAPDKSGLPSDRFSAERTGGSVSTLTIQRTQQEDSAVYLCASSLNRGRRANVLTFGAGSRLTVL.

This chain uses TRBV2 with TRBJ1-2; the D is unclear. The V and J ends lost 3 bases and 4 bases respectively, with 6 bases between them. Looked up from germline, CDR1 is SNHLY and CDR2 is FYNNEI. The CDR3 covers 12 residues. CDR3 DNA: TGTGCCAGCAGTGACAGTGCCTATGGCTACACCTTC. This translates into CASSDSAYGYTF.

This sequence joins TRBV27 and TRBJ2-5; TRBD1 is a possible D gene (5 bases). V shed 2 bases and J shed 4 bases, with 8 bases lying between them. Per germline, CDR1 MNHEY and CDR2 SMNVEV (reference sequence). This CDR3 contains 13 residues. The CDR3 is CASSLQGRETQYF. CDR3 DNA sequence: TGTGCCAGCAGTTTACAGGGTCGAGAGACCCAGTACTTC.

The chain is built from TRBV20-1 and TRBJ2-7; D is unclear. Between the trimmed V and J ends, which lost 3 bases and 2 bases, there was a span of 14 bases. The germline gives CDR1 DFQATT, CDR2 SNEGSKA (reference sequence). This CDR3 is built from 14 residues. Here the CDR3 reads CSASDLYSPYEQYF. The DNA for the CDR3 is TGCAGTGCTAGTGACTTATATAGTCCCTACGAGCAGTACTTC.

The chain uses TRBV15 and TRBJ1-5; 8 bases map to TRBD1. The CDR3 consists of 15 residues. CDR1 is LNHNV and CDR2 is YYDKDF in the germline V gene (reference sequence). V trimming: 8 bases; J trimming: 3 bases; junction bases outside the gene matches: 9. The DNA of the CDR3 is TGTGCCACCCGTCGGACAGGGTCAGACAATCAGCCCCAGCATTTT. It is translated as CATRRTGSDNQPQHF.

The chain employs TRBV9 and TRBJ2-7; 12 bases map to TRBD2. Germline V lookup: CDR1 SGDLS, CDR2 YYNGEE. The CDR3 has 19 residues. J was trimmed by 3 bases and V by 4 bases; bases with no gene match: 17. This CDR3 reads CASSKGTSGRPGVLYEQYF. The CDR3 DNA reads TGTGCCAGCAGCAAAGGTACTAGCGGGAGGCCGGGGGTTCTCTACGAGCAGTACTTC.

The chain uses TRBV19 and TRBJ2-2; 10 positions match TRBD1. The V and J ends lost 8 bases and 0 bases, in that order; junction bases with no gene match: 6. This CDR3 is built from 16 residues. The V gene's germline CDR1 is LNHDA and CDR2 SQIVND (reference sequence). DNA of the CDR3: TGTGCCAGTGTGGGACAGGGGTTGTCGAACACCGGGGAGCTGTTTTTT. Translation: CASVGQGLSNTGELFF.

This chain connects TRBV2 to TRBJ2-1, with 10 bases aligning to TRBD2. Germline CDR1 is SNHLY and CDR2 is FYNNEI. V shed 7 bases and J 4 bases; nucleotides not matched to a gene: 4. The CDR3 runs to 14 residues. The CDR3 spells CASTLAGGYNEQFF. DNA for the CDR3: TGTGCCAGCACCTTAGCGGGGGGTTACAATGAGCAGTTCTTC.

The CDR3 loop is CAISDARVNEKLFF. In DNA, the CDR3 is TGTGCCATCAGTGACGCGAGGGTTAATGAAAAACTGTTTTTT. This chain connects TRBV10-3 to TRBJ1-4; D is unclear. V dropped 3 bases and J dropped 4 bases, with 9 bases sitting between them. CDR1 is ENHRY and CDR2 is SYGVKD in the germline V gene. The CDR3 is 14 amino acids.

The gene calls are TRBV7-2 and TRBJ2-5; 9 nucleotides match TRBD2. The CDR3 has 15 amino acids. V dropped 8 bases and J dropped 4; count of bases not matched to a gene: 11. Germline lookup yields CDR1 SGHTA and CDR2 FQGNSA. Here the CDR3 DNA reads TGTGCCAGCCGAGCGGGGGGAGTAGGGCGAGAGACCCAGTACTTC. Residues: CASRAGGVGRETQYF.

This clone was detected a few times. Its ends do not fully match the called genes, so a read error is possible. This chain connects TRBV7-7 to TRBJ2-2; 11 positions match TRBD1. The CDR3 covers 15 residues. CDR1 is SSHAT and CDR2 is FNYEAQ in the germline V gene (reference sequence). The CDR3 DNA reads TGTGCTAGCAGCTCGGGACAGGGGGGCACCGGGGAGCTGTTTTTT. Protein: CASSSGQGGTGELFF.

V and J are TRBV27 and TRBJ1-3, with 10 bases that match TRBD1. Germline V gene lookup returns CDR1 MNHEY and CDR2 SMNVEV (reference sequence). The CDR3 consists of 17 residues. Trimming removed 4 bases from V and 2 bases from J; junction bases left unmatched: 8. CDR3 loop: CASSSTPDRGPGNTIYF. The CDR3 DNA sequence: TGTGCCAGCAGTTCGACTCCTGACAGGGGGCCTGGAAACACCATATATTTT.

V is TRBV10-1 and J is TRBJ1-2; no reliable D call. Germline-derived CDR1 and CDR2 are WNHNN and SYGVQD (reference sequence). The CDR3 totals 13 residues. The V end was cut by 2 bases, the J end by 0 bases, with 4 bases between. The CDR3 coding sequence is TGCGCCAGCAGTGAGGGGCCTAACTATGGCTACACCTTC. This codes for CASSEGPNYGYTF.

The chain employs TRBV6-5 and TRBJ1-3; 7 nucleotides line up with TRBD1. This CDR3 spans 15 amino acids. Germline-derived CDR1 and CDR2 are MNHEY and SVGAGI. With V trimmed by 0 bases and J by 4 bases, 3 bases remained unmatched. The CDR3 is CASSYSRDSGNTIYF. CDR3 in DNA: TGTGCCAGCAGTTACTCACGGGACAGCGGAAACACCATATATTTT.

The J gene is TRBJ2-5, the V gene TRBV9; D is perhaps TRBD2 (6 bases). Trimming pared 4 bases from V and 3 bases from J, leaving 13 bases between. Germline loops: CDR1 SGDLS, CDR2 YYNGEE. The CDR3 contains 14 residues. The CDR3 protein is CASSRGVAEETQYF. The DNA of the CDR3 is TGTGCCAGCAGCCGAGGGGTAGCGGAAGAGACCCAGTACTTC. The whole variable domain, filled in from reference TRBV9 and TRBJ2-5, reads DSGVTQTPKHLITATGQRVTLRCSPRSGDLSVYWYQQSLDQGLQFLIQYYNGEERAKGNILERFSAQQFPDLHSELNLSSLELGDSALYFCASSRGVAEETQYFGPGTRLLVL.

The CDR3 DNA reads TGTGCCAGCAGTTTCCGAGGCAGGGACACAGATACGCAGTATTTT. Protein: CASSFRGRDTDTQYF. V and J are TRBV27 and TRBJ2-3, with D perhaps TRBD1 (5 bases). Trimming left V 3 bases short and J 2 bases short, with 12 bases between. The CDR3 has 15 amino acids. The germline V gene has CDR1 MNHEY and CDR2 SMNVEV (reference sequence).

The chain links TRBV28 to TRBJ1-2, with a weak D call TRBD1 (5 bases). The CDR3 extends over 13 amino acids. V was clipped by 2 bases and J by 4 bases, with 8 bases between them. Germline V gene sequence: CDR1 MDHEN, CDR2 SYDVKM. The CDR3 region is CASSLRGFYGYTF. CDR3 nucleotide sequence: TGTGCCAGCAGTTTAAGGGGATTCTATGGCTACACCTTC.

CDR3: CASRGGGWTLHF. In DNA form, the CDR3 reads TGTGCCAGCAGGGGGGGAGGTTGGACCCTCCACTTT. V is TRBV27 and J is TRBJ1-6; D is possibly TRBD1 (5 bases). This CDR3 has 12 residues. The germline CDR1 and CDR2 sequences are MNHEY and SMNVEV (reference sequence). V lost 6 bases to trimming and J lost 14 bases, with 14 bases between them.

This clone occurred once. This chain uses TRBV6-5 with TRBJ2-7; 13 bases map to TRBD2. V trimming: 8 bases; J trimming: 3 bases; junction bases outside the gene matches: 1. The CDR3 sequence is 13 residues long. In germline, CDR1 is MNHEY, CDR2 SVGAGI. The CDR3 DNA sequence: TGTGCCAGCCGGACTAGCGGGAGCTACGAGCAGTACTTC. As protein: CASRTSGSYEQYF.

This clone was detected once. The chain joins TRBV9 to TRBJ2-4, with 9 bases aligning to TRBD1. The CDR3 is 18 residues long. The V gene end was trimmed by 3 bases and the J gene end by 3 bases; junction bases not matched to a gene: 13. The germline V gene has CDR1 SGDLS and CDR2 YYNGEE. The CDR3 protein is CASSAKSGTGIDKNIQYF. CDR3 DNA sequence: TGTGCCAGCAGCGCTAAATCCGGGACAGGGATAGACAAAAACATTCAGTACTTC. Supplemented by reference TRBV9 and TRBJ2-4, the full variable domain reads DSGVTQTPKHLITATGQRVTLRCSPRSGDLSVYWYQQSLDQGLQFLIQYYNGEERAKGNILERFSAQQFPDLHSELNLSSLELGDSALYFCASSAKSGTGIDKNIQYFGAGTRLSVL.

This sequence joins TRBV19 and TRBJ2-1; D gene ambiguous. With 5 bases removed from V and 6 bases from J, the gap between germline ends came to 8 bases. This CDR3 is 12 amino acids long. Looked up from germline, CDR1 is LNHDA and CDR2 is SQIVND (reference sequence). The CDR3 sequence is CASSVDFNEQFF. DNA for the CDR3: TGTGCCAGTAGTGTCGACTTCAATGAGCAGTTCTTC.

The chain joins TRBV2 to TRBJ1-5, with D unclear. The CDR3 covers 13 residues. Per the germline V gene, CDR1 is SNHLY and CDR2 is FYNNEI. V was clipped by 0 bases and J by 5 bases, with 5 bases between them. The CDR3 DNA reads TGTGCCAGCAGTGAAGCGCGGGATCAGCCCCAGCATTTT. The encoded protein is CASSEARDQPQHF.

The chain carries TRBV6-2 or TRBV6-3 and TRBJ2-5; TRBD1 matches 7 bases. Germline V gives CDR1 MNHEY, CDR2 SVGEGT. With 2 bases clipped from V and 6 bases from J, the junction kept 6 bases outside the gene matches. The CDR3 runs to 14 residues. The CDR3 DNA reads as TGTGCCAGCAGTTACCGAGGGACAGAGAAGACCCAGTACTTC. Its translation: CASSYRGTEKTQYF.

This rearrangement joins TRBV9 to TRBJ1-2; maybe TRBD1 (5 bases). The germline V gene encodes CDR1 SGDLS and CDR2 YYNGEE. The ends were cut back, 0 bases at V and 8 bases at J, with 20 bases in the middle. This CDR3 has 16 residues. CDR3 protein: CASSVDKGLFTGGYTF. DNA for the CDR3: TGTGCCAGCAGCGTAGATAAGGGGTTATTTACTGGGGGCTACACCTTC.